This T cell receptor beta chain originates from a study of cytomegalovirus exposure and HLA in healthy donors. This CDR3 is 17 amino acids long. Germline-derived CDR1 and CDR2 are LGHNA and YSLEER. The V and J ends lost 4 bases and 1 base, in that order; junction bases with no gene match: 11. The PCR had 60 Vbeta and 13 Jbeta primers. The table came from immunoSEQ multiplex PCR; TCRdb's copy has only in-frame clones and leaves some out. This table has roughly 140,000 clones, around 80% appearing once. This clone was detected only a few times. The gene calls are TRBV4-3 and TRBJ2-7; 9 positions match TRBD1. Sequenced input: PBMCs. This clonotype was obtained from a male donor in good health and CMV-seronegative. CDR3 sequence (DNA): TGCGCCAGCAGCCCCCGAGGCGGGGGACAGGGATCCTACGAGCAGTACTTC. Amino acid sequence: CASSPRGGGQGSYEQYF.